This T cell receptor beta chain appears in the sequencing data of a study of shared clonotypes between healthy human individuals. Data came from immunoSEQ multiplex PCR; TCRdb stores just in-frame clones and leaves some out. The table shows some 2.3 million clones, with about 92% occurring only once. CDR3 size: 16 residues. Germline CDR1 SGDLS, CDR2 YYNGEE. V shed 0 bases and J 2 bases; nucleotides not matched to a gene: 3. The sample was naive CD4+ T cells from PBMCs. As for subset: CD45RA+ positively selected. The receptor comes from a young man in good health. Some clones in this sample may be carry-over from other donors' samples. The chain is built from TRBV9 and TRBJ2-1, with 9 bases that match TRBD2. The CDR3 DNA sequence: TGTGCCAGCAGCGTAGGAGCTAGCGGGGCCTACAATGAGCAGTTCTTC. Translation: CASSVGASGAYNEQFF.